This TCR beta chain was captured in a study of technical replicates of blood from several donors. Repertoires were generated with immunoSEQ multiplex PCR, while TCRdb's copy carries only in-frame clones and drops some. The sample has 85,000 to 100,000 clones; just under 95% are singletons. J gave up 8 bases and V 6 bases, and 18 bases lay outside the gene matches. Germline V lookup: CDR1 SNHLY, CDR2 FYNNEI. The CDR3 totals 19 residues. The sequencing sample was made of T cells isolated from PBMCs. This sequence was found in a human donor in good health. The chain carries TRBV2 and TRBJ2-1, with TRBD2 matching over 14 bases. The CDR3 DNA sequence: TGTGCCAGCAGAGATATGGGACTAGCGGGAGTTCCCTCGTTCCATGAGCAGTTCTTC. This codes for CASRDMGLAGVPSFHEQFF. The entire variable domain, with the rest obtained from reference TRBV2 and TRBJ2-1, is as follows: EPEVTQTPSHQVTQMGQEVILRCVPISNHLYFYWYRQILGQKVEFLVSFYNNEISEKSEIFDDQFSVERPDGSNFTLKIRSTKLEDSAMYFCASRDMGLAGVPSFHEQFFGPGTRLTVL.